This record covers a single TCR beta chain. Its antigen is undetermined. A read error may account for a junction end that differs from germline. Other DNA sequences in this specimen translate into the identical CDR3. Primers for the PCR totalled 60 Vbeta and 13 Jbeta. Clones were read by immunoSEQ multiplex PCR, and TCRdb kept only the in-frame ones, dropping some. The sample holds about 140,000 clones; over 80% are singletons and the top ten take under 3.5%. The data stem from a study of cytomegalovirus exposure and HLA in healthy donors. The CDR3 sequence is 14 residues long. Germline assignment: CDR1 GTSNPN and CDR2 SVGIG (reference sequence). The study, taken as a whole, reports: HLA alleles showed associations with about 15,000 TCR beta sequences in a later analysis, at a 0.05 false discovery rate. Generally TCR sequences proved uncommon, though certain public TCRs appeared in numerous donors.

The TCR comes from a woman in her 30s in good health and CMV-seronegative. The chain recombines TRBV30 with TRBJ1-1, with 7 bases lining up with TRBD1. The sequenced material came from PBMCs. The chain's CDR3 is CAWSLGQANTEAFF. CDR3 coding DNA: TGTGCCTGGAGCCTCGGACAGGCGAACACTGAGGCTTTCTTT.